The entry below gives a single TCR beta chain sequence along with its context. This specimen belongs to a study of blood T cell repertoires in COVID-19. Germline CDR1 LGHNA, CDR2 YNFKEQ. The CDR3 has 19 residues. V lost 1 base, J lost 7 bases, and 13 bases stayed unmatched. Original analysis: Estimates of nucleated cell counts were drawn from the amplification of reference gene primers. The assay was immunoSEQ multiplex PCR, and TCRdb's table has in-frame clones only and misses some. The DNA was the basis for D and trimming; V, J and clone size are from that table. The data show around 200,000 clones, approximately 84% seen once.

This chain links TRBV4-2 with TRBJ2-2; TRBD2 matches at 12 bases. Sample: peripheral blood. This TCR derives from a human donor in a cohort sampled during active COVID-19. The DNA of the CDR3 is TGTGCCAGCAGCCAAGTGCGTCTAGCGGGGGGGCCGTATAACGGGGAGCTGTTTTTT. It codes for CASSQVRLAGGPYNGELFF.